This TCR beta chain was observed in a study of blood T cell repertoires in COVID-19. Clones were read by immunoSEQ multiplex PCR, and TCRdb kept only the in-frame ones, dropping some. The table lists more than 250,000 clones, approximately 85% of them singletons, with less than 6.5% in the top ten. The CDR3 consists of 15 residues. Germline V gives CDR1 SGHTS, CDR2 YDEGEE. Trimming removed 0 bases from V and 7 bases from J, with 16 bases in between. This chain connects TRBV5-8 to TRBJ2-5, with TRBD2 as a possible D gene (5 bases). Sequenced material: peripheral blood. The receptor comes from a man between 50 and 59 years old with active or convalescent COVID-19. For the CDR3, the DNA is TGTGCCAGCAGCTTGGCTGTATACCACGGAGGGACCCAGTACTTC. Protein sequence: CASSLAVYHGGTQYF. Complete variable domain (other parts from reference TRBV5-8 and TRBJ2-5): EAGVTQSPTHLIKTRGQQATLRCSPISGHTSVYWYQQALGLGLQFLLWYDEGEERNRGNFPPRFSGRQFPNYSSELNVNALELEDSALYLCASSLAVYHGGTQYFGPGTRLLVL.